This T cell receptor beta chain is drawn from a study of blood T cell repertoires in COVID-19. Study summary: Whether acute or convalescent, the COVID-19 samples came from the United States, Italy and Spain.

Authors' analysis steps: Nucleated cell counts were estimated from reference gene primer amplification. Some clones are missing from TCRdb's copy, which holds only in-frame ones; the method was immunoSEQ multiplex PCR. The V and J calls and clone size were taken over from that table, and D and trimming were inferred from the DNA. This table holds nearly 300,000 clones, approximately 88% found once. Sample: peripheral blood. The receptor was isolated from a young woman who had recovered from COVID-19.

CDR3 residues: CASSIVPTQGARNTIYF. The CDR3 DNA sequence: TGTGCCAGTAGTATAGTCCCCACTCAGGGGGCGAGGAACACCATATATTTT. The genes are TRBV19 and TRBJ1-3; 8 positions agree with TRBD1. The germline CDR1 and CDR2 sequences are LNHDA and SQIVND (reference sequence). The ends lost 1 base at V and 7 bases at J; junction bases unmatched: 12. This CDR3 is built from 17 residues.